This passage covers 23 T cell receptor beta chains from one sample sequenced in a study of shared clonotypes between healthy human individuals. The table came from immunoSEQ multiplex PCR; TCRdb's copy has only in-frame clones and leaves some out. The sample has under 1,900,000 clones, 98% to 99% seen once. The sample taken for sequencing was naive CD4+ T cells sorted from blood. The subset here: CD45RA+ positively selected. Every receptor here comes from a man aged 25-45 years in good health.

The chain carries TRBV5-1 and TRBJ2-3; 9 nucleotides match TRBD2. The CDR3 is 15 amino acids. Germline lookup yields CDR1 SGHRS and CDR2 YFSETQ. V lost 1 base to trimming and J lost 6 bases; unmatched junction nucleotides: 6. CDR3 bases: TGCGCCAGCAGCTTGCCCCTAGCGGGATCGGATACGCAGTATTTT. Translation: CASSLPLAGSDTQYF.

The chain employs TRBV7-6 and TRBJ2-2, with D perhaps given as TRBD1 or TRBD2 (5 bases each). In germline, CDR1 is SGHVS, CDR2 FNYEAQ. CDR3 length: 16 residues. Trimming removed 6 bases at V and 3 bases at J, with 17 bases between. CDR3 region: CASRSTGTKYTGELFF. As DNA, the CDR3 is TGTGCCAGCAGGTCCACCGGGACCAAATACACCGGGGAGCTGTTTTTT.

J is TRBJ2-2 and V is TRBV6-5; a possible D gene is TRBD1 (7 bases). Trimming took off 2 bases at V and 7 bases at J, with 14 bases between the two ends. CDR3 length: 15 residues. Germline CDR1 is MNHEY and CDR2 is SVGAGI. The CDR3 coding sequence is TGTGCCAGCAGTTACCACCCAGGGGGAGGCGGGGAGCTGTTTTTT. This gives the protein CASSYHPGGGGELFF.

The V and J genes are TRBV18 and TRBJ2-5, with a possible D match to TRBD2 (6 bases). Germline V gene data show CDR1 as KGHSH and CDR2 as LQKENI. This CDR3 has 14 amino acids. The V gene lost 0 bases and the J gene lost 5 bases, with 10 bases spanning the gap. The CDR3 region is CASSPPRRAETQYF. For the CDR3, the DNA is TGTGCCAGCTCACCACCGAGGAGGGCTGAGACCCAGTACTTC.

V usage is TRBV5-1 and J usage is TRBJ2-6, with D possibly TRBD1 on 5 matching bases. The ends were cut back, 0 bases at V and 0 bases at J, with 7 bases in the middle. The germline gives CDR1 SGHRS, CDR2 YFSETQ. The CDR3 is 16 residues long. CDR3 residues: CASSLADSSGANVLTF. The CDR3 nucleotides are TGCGCCAGCAGCTTGGCCGACAGCTCTGGGGCCAACGTCCTGACTTTC.

This clone was detected only once. CDR3 residues: CATKLRVSQETQYF. CDR3 nucleotides: TGTGCCACCAAACTCCGGGTCTCACAAGAGACCCAGTACTTC. This rearrangement joins TRBV19 to TRBJ2-5; D not certain. CDR1 LNHDA and CDR2 SQIVND come from the germline V gene (reference sequence). Trimming shortened V by 10 bases and J by 2 bases, and 17 bases separated the two germline ends. The CDR3 consists of 14 residues.

The rearrangement links TRBV5-4 to TRBJ2-3; no clear D. Looked up from germline, CDR1 is SGHNT and CDR2 is YYREEE (reference sequence). The CDR3 runs to 12 residues. Deletions cut 3 bases from V and 2 bases from J, with 4 bases between. CDR3 protein: CASSYHTDTQYF. The CDR3 DNA follows: TGTGCCAGCAGCTACCACACAGATACGCAGTATTTT.

The chain combines TRBV27 with TRBJ1-5; 8 bases align to TRBD1. There are 14 residues in the CDR3. From germline, CDR1 is MNHEY and CDR2 SMNVEV (reference sequence). V gave up 5 bases and J gave up 10 bases; unmatched junction bases: 10. The CDR3 loop reads CASSPRQGPSPQHF. CDR3 nucleotides: TGTGCCAGCAGTCCACGACAGGGGCCTAGCCCCCAGCATTTT.

The chain has TRBV7-6 and TRBJ2-7; 14 bases line up with TRBD2. V was clipped by 2 bases and J by 7 bases; unmatched bases: 4. The germline gives CDR1 SGHVS, CDR2 FNYEAQ. The CDR3 loop spans 15 amino acids. CDR3 in amino acids: CASSLRLAGGREQYF. CDR3 in DNA: TGTGCCAGCAGCTTACGACTAGCGGGAGGGCGGGAGCAGTACTTC.

V gene TRBV9 combines with J gene TRBJ2-5, with D possibly matching TRBD1 (5 bases). Trimming took off 4 bases at V and 5 bases at J, with 18 bases between the two ends. The germline V gene encodes CDR1 SGDLS and CDR2 YYNGEE. The CDR3 totals 15 residues. This CDR3 is CASSRQGGGWETQYF. In nucleotides, the CDR3 is TGTGCCAGCAGCAGGCAGGGCGGTGGGTGGGAGACCCAGTACTTC.

This sequence joins TRBV29-1 and TRBJ2-7; D not certain. Trimming removed 7 bases from V and 1 base from J, with 14 bases in between. This CDR3 contains 13 residues. The germline V gene has CDR1 SQVTM and CDR2 ANQGSEA. DNA for the CDR3: TGCAGCGCCCTTATGGCAGGATCCTACGAGCAGTACTTC. Protein product: CSALMAGSYEQYF.

V gene TRBV18 combines with J gene TRBJ2-1; TRBD1 aligns across 7 bases. This CDR3 spans 15 amino acids. V dropped 4 bases and J dropped 9; count of bases not matched to a gene: 12. The germline V gene encodes CDR1 KGHSH and CDR2 LQKENI. The CDR3 region is CASSLEVTNRGEQFF. For the CDR3, the DNA is TGTGCCAGCTCACTAGAAGTCACAAACAGGGGTGAGCAGTTCTTC.

CDR3 protein: CASSLQGVSGANVLTF. Written as DNA, the CDR3 is TGCGCCAGCAGCTTACAGGGGGTATCTGGGGCCAACGTCCTGACTTTC. This rearrangement joins TRBV5-1 to TRBJ2-6; 8 positions agree with TRBD1. The ends lost 2 bases at V and 1 base at J; junction bases unmatched: 2. Germline V gives CDR1 SGHRS, CDR2 YFSETQ. The CDR3 is 16 amino acids.

The J gene is TRBJ2-1, the V gene TRBV5-1; D is undetermined. V lost 2 bases to trimming and J lost 0 bases, with 12 bases between them. The germline gives CDR1 SGHRS, CDR2 YFSETQ. CDR3 length equals 16 residues. The CDR3 DNA follows: TGCGCCAGCAGCTTAACCGTATCTAGCTCCTACAATGAGCAGTTCTTC. Translating gives CASSLTVSSSYNEQFF.

The gene calls are TRBV28 and TRBJ2-7; TRBD1 agrees at 10 bases. The V segment lost 3 bases and the J segment 3 bases; nucleotides outside the gene matches: 8. CDR3 length equals 16 residues. Per germline, CDR1 MDHEN and CDR2 SYDVKM. CDR3 loop: CASSFLGQGIIYEQYF. In nucleotides, the CDR3 is TGTGCCAGCAGTTTTTTGGGACAGGGGATCATCTACGAGCAGTACTTC.

The table lists this clone with a count of one. The chain employs TRBV18 and TRBJ1-2; D possibly corresponds to TRBD1 (6 bases). CDR3 length: 15 amino acids. CDR1 and CDR2 (germline): KGHSH, LQKENI. V gave up 3 bases and J gave up 2 bases, with 13 bases separating them. CDR3 nucleotides: TGTGCCAGCTCACCCTCAGGGGAGCGAAACTATGGCTACACCTTC. This sequence encodes CASSPSGERNYGYTF.

As DNA, the CDR3 is TGCGCCAGCAGCCCCCCGTCCGGCGCCCAAGAGACCCAGTACTTC. As protein: CASSPPSGAQETQYF. The J gene is TRBJ2-5, the V gene TRBV5-1; no clear D. From germline, CDR1 is SGHRS and CDR2 YFSETQ. The CDR3 length is 15 residues. Trimming left V 4 bases short and J 1 base short, with 14 bases between.

The chain couples TRBV5-1 to TRBJ1-3; D gene unclear. V was pared by 3 bases and J by 0 bases, with 10 bases between. The CDR3 is 15 residues long. Germline values: CDR1 SGHRS, CDR2 YFSETQ. The CDR3 DNA is TGCGCCAGCAGCTCCAGCGGACGCTCTGGAAACACCATATATTTT. Translating gives CASSSSGRSGNTIYF.

The chain uses TRBV5-1 and TRBJ2-5; 10 bases are shared with TRBD2. The germline CDR1 and CDR2 sequences are SGHRS and YFSETQ. This CDR3 is built from 16 residues. The V gene end was trimmed by 7 bases and the J gene end by 5 bases; junction bases not matched to a gene: 14. The CDR3 reads CASQLRPAGGRETQYF. CDR3 DNA: TGCGCCAGCCAACTCCGGCCAGCGGGAGGGCGGGAGACCCAGTACTTC.

This sequence joins TRBV10-2 and TRBJ1-2; D unresolved. The CDR3 is made up of 13 amino acids. Germline V lookup: CDR1 WSHSY, CDR2 SAAADI. V was pared by 0 bases and J by 3 bases, with 5 bases between. Written as DNA, the CDR3 is TGCGCCAGCAGTGAGTCGGAGCACTATGGCTACACCTTC. Translated, it gives CASSESEHYGYTF.

The chain couples TRBV28 to TRBJ1-2; no clear D. Germline V lookup: CDR1 MDHEN, CDR2 SYDVKM. CDR3 length equals 13 residues. Trimming left V 3 bases short and J 4 bases short, with 9 bases between. CDR3 coding DNA: TGTGCCAGCAGTTTTCAAGGGATCTATGGCTACACCTTC. This gives the protein CASSFQGIYGYTF.

The chain uses TRBV7-9 and TRBJ2-4; 7 nucleotides match TRBD2. CDR3 length: 14 residues. Looked up from germline, CDR1 is SEHNR and CDR2 is FQNEAQ (reference sequence). With V trimmed by 8 bases and J by 16 bases, 20 bases remained unmatched. CDR3 sequence (DNA): TGTGCCAGCGCCCATCCACAGGCGGGAGAAGAATCCTACTTC. It translates to CASAHPQAGEESYF.

V and J are TRBV5-1 and TRBJ1-3; 12 bases map to TRBD1. V dropped 4 bases and J dropped 0; count of bases not matched to a gene: 11. This CDR3 has 19 residues. CDR1 SGHRS and CDR2 YFSETQ come from the germline V gene. The CDR3 DNA is TGCGCCAGCAGCAAATCCGGGACAGGGGGCTCAAACTCTGGAAACACCATATATTTT. As protein: CASSKSGTGGSNSGNTIYF.